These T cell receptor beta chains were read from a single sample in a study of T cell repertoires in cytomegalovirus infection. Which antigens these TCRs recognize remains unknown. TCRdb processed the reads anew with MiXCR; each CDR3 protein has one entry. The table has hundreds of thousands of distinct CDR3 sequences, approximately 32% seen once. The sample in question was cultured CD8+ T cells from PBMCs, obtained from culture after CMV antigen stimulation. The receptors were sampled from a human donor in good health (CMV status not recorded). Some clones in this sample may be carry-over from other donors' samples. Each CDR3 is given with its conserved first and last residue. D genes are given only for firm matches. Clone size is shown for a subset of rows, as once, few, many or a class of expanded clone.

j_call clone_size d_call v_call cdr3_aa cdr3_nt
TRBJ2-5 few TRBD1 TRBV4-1 CASSPHNRGQETQYF TGCGCCAGCAGCCCCCACAACAGGGGGCAAGAGACCCAGTACTTC
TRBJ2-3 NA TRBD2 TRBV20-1 CSASGLAGAVSLGLSTDTQYF TGCAGTGCTAGCGGGCTAGCGGGGGCCGTAAGCCTGGGGCTTAGCACAGATACGCAGTATTTT
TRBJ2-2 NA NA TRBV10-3 CAISASGTGNTGELFF TGTGCCATCAGTGCTTCCGGCACAGGGAACACCGGGGAGCTGTTTTTT
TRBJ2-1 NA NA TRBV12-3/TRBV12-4 CASSSQDLGLDNEQFF TGTGCCAGCAGTTCCCAGGACTTAGGGCTCGACAATGAGCAGTTCTTC
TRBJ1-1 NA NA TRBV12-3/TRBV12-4 CASFLQGTEAFF TGTGCCAGCTTTTTGCAGGGGACTGAAGCTTTCTTT
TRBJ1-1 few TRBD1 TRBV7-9 CASSGGGTAKTEAFF TGTGCCAGCAGCGGAGGCGGGACAGCCAAAACTGAAGCTTTCTTT
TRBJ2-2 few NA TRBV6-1 CASNQGLNTGELFF TGTGCCAGCAATCAGGGCTTGAACACCGGGGAGCTGTTTTTT
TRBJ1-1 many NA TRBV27 CASSLSTPPGNTEAFF TGTGCCAGCAGTTTATCGACACCCCCAGGGAACACTGAAGCTTTCTTT
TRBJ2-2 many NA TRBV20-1 CSARDHLGDAYTGELFF TGCAGTGCTAGAGATCATCTAGGGGACGCATACACCGGGGAGCTGTTTTTT
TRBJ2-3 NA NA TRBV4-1 CASSQIGGDTQYF TGCGCCAGCAGCCAGATTGGTGGGGATACGCAGTATTTT
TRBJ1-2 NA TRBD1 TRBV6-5 CASSYNQGQMGYGYTF TGTGCCAGCAGTTACAACCAGGGACAGATGGGCTATGGCTACACCTTC
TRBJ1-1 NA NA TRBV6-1 CASTLRNTEAFF TGTGCCAGCACCCTGCGGAACACTGAAGCTTTCTTT
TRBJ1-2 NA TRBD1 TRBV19 CASGQGTFINGYTF TGTGCCAGCGGACAGGGGACGTTTATTAATGGCTACACCTTC
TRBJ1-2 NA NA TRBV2 CASSFQKGQGYGYTF TGTGCCAGCAGTTTCCAAAAGGGGCAGGGCTATGGCTACACCTTC
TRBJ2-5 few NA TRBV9 CASSVGFSGALQETQYF TGTGCCAGCAGCGTAGGGTTCTCGGGGGCCCTCCAAGAGACCCAGTACTTC
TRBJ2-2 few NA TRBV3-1 CASSLRPPLRSDTGELFF TGTGCCAGCAGCCTCAGGCCACCCTTAAGGTCGGACACCGGGGAGCTGTTTTTT
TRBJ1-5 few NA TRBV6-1 CASSDQGLNQPQHF TGTGCCAGCAGTGATCAGGGGTTGAATCAGCCCCAGCATTTT
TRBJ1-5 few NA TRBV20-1 CSAIRGNQPQHF TGCAGTGCTATAAGGGGCAATCAGCCCCAGCATTTT
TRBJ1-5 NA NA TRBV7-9 CASSLDDHSNQPQHF TGTGCCAGCAGCTTAGACGACCATAGCAATCAGCCCCAGCATTTT
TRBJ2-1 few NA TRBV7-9 CASSSSDRYNEQFF TGTGCCAGCAGCTCCAGCGACAGGTACAATGAGCAGTTCTTC
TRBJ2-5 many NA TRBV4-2 CASSQDRGRNAVRTQYF TGTGCCAGCAGCCAAGATCGGGGTAGAAATGCGGTTCGGACCCAGTACTTC
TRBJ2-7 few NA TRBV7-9 CASSSLPGEQYF TGTGCCAGCAGCTCGCTACCAGGCGAGCAGTACTTC
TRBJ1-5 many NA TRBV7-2 CASSLGTGPNQPQHF TGTGCCAGCAGCTTAGGAACGGGGCCCAATCAGCCCCAGCATTTT
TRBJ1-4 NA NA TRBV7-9 CASSPPRGAVFF TGTGCCAGCAGCCCCCCTCGAGGTGCAGTGTTTTTT
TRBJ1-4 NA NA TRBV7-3 CASSPPGTEEKLFF TGTGCCAGCAGCCCTCCCGGGACTGAAGAAAAACTGTTTTTT
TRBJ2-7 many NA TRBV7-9 CASSQGRSYEQYF TGTGCCAGCAGCCAGGGTAGATCCTACGAGCAGTACTTC
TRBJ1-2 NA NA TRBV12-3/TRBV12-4 CASSSEHHHGYTF TGTGCCAGCAGTTCCGAACACCACCATGGCTACACCTTC
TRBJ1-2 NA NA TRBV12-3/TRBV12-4 CASSQSYREANYGYTF TGTGCCAGCAGTCAATCATACAGGGAAGCTAACTATGGCTACACCTTC
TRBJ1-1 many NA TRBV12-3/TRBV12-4 CASSSTRVNTEAFF TGTGCCAGCAGTTCTACAAGGGTGAACACTGAAGCTTTCTTT